This is a list of T cell receptor beta chains from one sample in a study of CD8 T cells in ankylosing spondylitis. TCRdb processed the 5' RACE reads anew with MiXCR; each CDR3 protein has one entry. Of roughly 150,000 distinct CDR3 sequences in the sample, around 32% were seen once. Material for sequencing was synovial fluid, either unsorted or a sorted T cell fraction (not recorded which). The receptors shown here come from a male donor with ankylosing spondylitis. The CDR3 runs from the conserved cysteine through the conserved F or W. Each record gives: J gene, V gene, D gene, clone size, CDR3 protein, CDR3 DNA. The D gene is left open where the match is weak. Clone size is given for some rows only: seen once, a few or many times, or a class if the clone is expanded.

j_call: TRBJ2-1; v_call: TRBV5-1; d_call: NA; clone_size: many; cdr3_aa: CASSVDSRGVNEQFF; cdr3_nt: TGCGCCAGCAGCGTGGACTCCCGTGGGGTCAATGAGCAGTTCTTC
j_call: TRBJ1-4; v_call: TRBV15; d_call: NA; clone_size: few; cdr3_aa: CATSRPRVQQVDEKLFF; cdr3_nt: TGTGCCACCAGCAGGCCTCGGGTACAACAGGTTGATGAAAAACTGTTTTTT
j_call: TRBJ2-3; v_call: TRBV11-2; d_call: NA; clone_size: few; cdr3_aa: CASSLSQRTDTQYF; cdr3_nt: TGTGCCAGCAGCTTATCGCAGCGGACAGATACGCAGTATTTT
j_call: TRBJ2-5; v_call: TRBV9; d_call: TRBD2; clone_size: NA; cdr3_aa: CASSAQAGGKETQYF; cdr3_nt: TGTGCCAGCAGCGCGCAAGCGGGGGGAAAAGAGACCCAGTACTTC
j_call: TRBJ2-7; v_call: TRBV12-3/TRBV12-4; d_call: TRBD2; clone_size: many; cdr3_aa: CASSPDGGSYEQYF; cdr3_nt: TGTGCCAGCAGCCCGGACGGGGGGTCCTACGAGCAGTACTTC
j_call: TRBJ1-1; v_call: TRBV20-1; d_call: NA; clone_size: NA; cdr3_aa: CSARDAATGVTEAFF; cdr3_nt: TGCAGTGCTAGAGATGCCGCTACGGGGGTTACTGAAGCTTTCTTT
j_call: TRBJ2-3; v_call: TRBV3-1; d_call: TRBD2; clone_size: few; cdr3_aa: CASSLAGGSTDTQYF; cdr3_nt: TGTGCCAGCAGCCTAGCGGGGGGTAGCACAGATACGCAGTATTTT
j_call: TRBJ2-1; v_call: TRBV12-3/TRBV12-4; d_call: TRBD2; clone_size: NA; cdr3_aa: CASSLTSGGQSSYNEQFF; cdr3_nt: TGTGCCAGCAGTTTGACTAGCGGGGGCCAAAGCTCCTACAATGAGCAGTTCTTC
j_call: TRBJ1-3; v_call: TRBV12-3/TRBV12-4; d_call: NA; clone_size: many; cdr3_aa: CASSQRAGAYGNTIYF; cdr3_nt: TGTGCCAGCAGCCAAAGGGCCGGGGCTTATGGAAACACCATATATTTT
j_call: TRBJ1-2; v_call: TRBV11-2; d_call: NA; clone_size: NA; cdr3_aa: CASGENYGYTF; cdr3_nt: TGTGCCAGCGGGGAGAACTATGGCTACACCTTC
j_call: TRBJ1-1; v_call: TRBV3-1; d_call: NA; clone_size: many; cdr3_aa: CASSHGGDTEAFF; cdr3_nt: TGTGCCAGCAGCCATGGAGGGGACACTGAAGCTTTCTTT
j_call: TRBJ2-7; v_call: TRBV10-3; d_call: TRBD2; clone_size: many; cdr3_aa: CAIGRLAGATSYEQYF; cdr3_nt: TGTGCCATCGGCAGGTTAGCGGGGGCCACCTCCTACGAGCAGTACTTC
j_call: TRBJ2-2; v_call: TRBV6-2/TRBV6-3; d_call: TRBD1; clone_size: few; cdr3_aa: CASGRGRVSSGELFF; cdr3_nt: TGTGCCAGCGGCAGGGGGCGGGTTTCCTCCGGGGAGCTGTTTTTT
j_call: TRBJ2-4; v_call: TRBV5-5; d_call: TRBD1; clone_size: many; cdr3_aa: CASSLGGGTGWNIQYF; cdr3_nt: TGTGCCAGCAGCTTGGGGGGTGGGACAGGGTGGAACATTCAGTACTTC
j_call: TRBJ1-5; v_call: TRBV6-1; d_call: NA; clone_size: NA; cdr3_aa: CASSRTRESPQHF; cdr3_nt: TGTGCCAGCAGTCGCACAAGGGAGTCGCCCCAGCATTTT
j_call: TRBJ1-4; v_call: TRBV5-8; d_call: NA; clone_size: NA; cdr3_aa: CATAGGLNEKLFF; cdr3_nt: TGTGCCACCGCCGGAGGTCTTAATGAAAAACTGTTTTTT
j_call: TRBJ1-5; v_call: TRBV28; d_call: NA; clone_size: NA; cdr3_aa: CASSLWTPLLGGNQPQHF; cdr3_nt: TGTGCCAGCAGTTTATGGACACCCCTTCTGGGGGGCAATCAGCCCCAGCATTTT
j_call: TRBJ2-2; v_call: TRBV27; d_call: TRBD2; clone_size: few; cdr3_aa: CASSGGVTTGELFF; cdr3_nt: TGTGCCAGCAGTGGGGGGGTGACGACCGGGGAGCTGTTTTTT
j_call: TRBJ1-5; v_call: TRBV28; d_call: NA; clone_size: few; cdr3_aa: CASSLLARLSNQPQHF; cdr3_nt: TGTGCCAGCAGTTTATTAGCGAGGTTGAGCAATCAGCCCCAGCATTTT
j_call: TRBJ2-1; v_call: TRBV11-2; d_call: NA; clone_size: NA; cdr3_aa: CASSLDSVDSEQFF; cdr3_nt: TGTGCCAGCAGCTTAGATTCAGTAGACAGTGAGCAGTTCTTC
j_call: TRBJ2-7; v_call: TRBV10-3; d_call: TRBD1; clone_size: NA; cdr3_aa: CAIRKDRGFYEQYF; cdr3_nt: TGTGCCATCAGGAAGGACAGGGGATTCTACGAGCAGTACTTC
j_call: TRBJ1-1; v_call: TRBV6-1; d_call: NA; clone_size: few; cdr3_aa: CASSQGRGTEAFF; cdr3_nt: TGTGCCAGCAGTCAGGGGAGAGGCACTGAAGCTTTCTTT
j_call: TRBJ1-3; v_call: TRBV6-5; d_call: NA; clone_size: few; cdr3_aa: CASSTSYVGSGNTIYF; cdr3_nt: NA
j_call: TRBJ2-2; v_call: TRBV10-1; d_call: NA; clone_size: many; cdr3_aa: CASGWNTGELFF; cdr3_nt: TGCGCCAGCGGGTGGAACACCGGGGAGCTGTTTTTT
j_call: TRBJ2-6; v_call: TRBV20-1; d_call: NA; clone_size: NA; cdr3_aa: CSARVAAGANVLTF; cdr3_nt: TGCAGTGCCAGAGTAGCGGCTGGGGCCAACGTCCTGACTTTC
j_call: TRBJ1-6; v_call: TRBV20-1; d_call: TRBD1; clone_size: NA; cdr3_aa: CSARLDRGASPLHF; cdr3_nt: TGCAGTGCTAGATTAGACAGGGGGGCTTCACCCCTCCACTTT
j_call: TRBJ2-7; v_call: TRBV6-1; d_call: TRBD1; clone_size: NA; cdr3_aa: CASKDSGRGFLDEQYF; cdr3_nt: TGTGCCAGCAAAGATTCGGGCAGGGGGTTTCTAGACGAGCAGTACTTC
j_call: TRBJ2-7; v_call: TRBV24-1; d_call: TRBD1; clone_size: NA; cdr3_aa: CATSDLAPTWTGDTYEQYF; cdr3_nt: TGTGCCACCAGTGATTTAGCCCCAACCTGGACAGGGGACACCTACGAGCAGTACTTC
j_call: TRBJ2-2; v_call: TRBV7-2; d_call: NA; clone_size: NA; cdr3_aa: CASSPHRSTGAGELFFF; cdr3_nt: NA
j_call: TRBJ2-1; v_call: TRBV20-1; d_call: TRBD1; clone_size: NA; cdr3_aa: CTAGTGSYNEQFF; cdr3_nt: TGCACCGCCGGGACAGGGTCATACAATGAGCAGTTCTTC
j_call: TRBJ1-1; v_call: TRBV7-9; d_call: NA; clone_size: many; cdr3_aa: CASSLETANTEAFF; cdr3_nt: TGTGCCAGCAGCTTAGAAACGGCGAACACTGAAGCTTTCTTT
j_call: TRBJ2-5; v_call: TRBV12-3/TRBV12-4; d_call: TRBD2; clone_size: many; cdr3_aa: CASGRTAGGEETQYF; cdr3_nt: TGTGCCAGCGGCCGGACCGCGGGGGGGGAAGAGACCCAGTACTTC
j_call: TRBJ2-3; v_call: TRBV9; d_call: TRBD2; clone_size: NA; cdr3_aa: CASSPTSGGTDTQYF; cdr3_nt: TGTGCCAGCAGCCCAACTAGCGGGGGCACAGATACGCAGTATTTT
j_call: TRBJ1-2; v_call: TRBV11-3; d_call: NA; clone_size: NA; cdr3_aa: CASSSRDDGYTF; cdr3_nt: TGTGCCAGCAGCTCCCGGGACGATGGCTACACCTTC
j_call: TRBJ2-1; v_call: TRBV7-8; d_call: TRBD2; clone_size: few; cdr3_aa: CASSFPRGSEQFF; cdr3_nt: TGTGCCAGCAGCTTCCCTCGCGGGAGTGAGCAGTTCTTC
j_call: TRBJ2-6; v_call: TRBV30; d_call: NA; clone_size: few; cdr3_aa: CAWSRVSGANVLTF; cdr3_nt: TGTGCCTGGAGTAGAGTCTCTGGGGCCAACGTCCTGACTTTC
j_call: TRBJ2-6; v_call: TRBV4-2; d_call: NA; clone_size: many; cdr3_aa: CASSQAFMTGANVLTF; cdr3_nt: TGTGCCAGCAGCCAAGCCTTCATGACTGGGGCCAACGTCCTGACTTTC
j_call: TRBJ2-5; v_call: TRBV10-3; d_call: TRBD2; clone_size: NA; cdr3_aa: CAISEGGSGETQYF; cdr3_nt: TGTGCCATCAGTGAGGGCGGGAGCGGGGAGACCCAGTACTTC
j_call: TRBJ1-5; v_call: TRBV5-6; d_call: NA; clone_size: NA; cdr3_aa: CASSLGWGKGNQPQHF; cdr3_nt: TGTGCCAGCAGCTTGGGGTGGGGGAAGGGCAATCAGCCCCAGCATTTT
j_call: TRBJ1-1; v_call: TRBV2; d_call: NA; clone_size: few; cdr3_aa: CASSYRVSSEAFF; cdr3_nt: TGTGCCAGCAGCTACAGGGTTAGTTCTGAAGCTTTCTTT
j_call: TRBJ1-2; v_call: TRBV5-4; d_call: NA; clone_size: few; cdr3_aa: CASSPQRTTNYGYTF; cdr3_nt: TGTGCCAGCAGCCCCCAAAGGACAACTAACTATGGCTACACCTTC
j_call: TRBJ2-2; v_call: TRBV15; d_call: NA; clone_size: NA; cdr3_aa: CATSRDPQVRELFF; cdr3_nt: TGTGCCACCAGCAGAGATCCCCAGGTTAGGGAGCTGTTTTTT
j_call: TRBJ2-1; v_call: TRBV7-9; d_call: NA; clone_size: NA; cdr3_aa: CASSVPGQVNEQFF; cdr3_nt: TGTGCCAGCAGTGTCCCAGGACAAGTCAATGAGCAGTTCTTC
j_call: TRBJ2-1; v_call: TRBV5-6; d_call: TRBD2; clone_size: NA; cdr3_aa: CASSYEFLAGYNEQFF; cdr3_nt: TGTGCCAGCAGCTACGAGTTTCTAGCGGGATACAATGAGCAGTTCTTC
j_call: TRBJ2-2; v_call: TRBV5-4; d_call: NA; clone_size: NA; cdr3_aa: CASRADSLDSGELFF; cdr3_nt: TGTGCCAGCAGGGCGGATAGTCTAGATTCGGGGGAGCTGTTTTTT
j_call: TRBJ2-7; v_call: TRBV12-3/TRBV12-4; d_call: TRBD1; clone_size: many; cdr3_aa: CASSLGGDRGYEQYF; cdr3_nt: TGTGCCAGCAGTTTAGGCGGGGACAGGGGGTACGAGCAGTACTTC
j_call: TRBJ1-2; v_call: TRBV20-1; d_call: TRBD1; clone_size: NA; cdr3_aa: CSAISSGTGDGYTF; cdr3_nt: TGCAGTGCTATATCCTCCGGGACAGGGGATGGCTACACCTTC
j_call: TRBJ2-5; v_call: TRBV20-1; d_call: NA; clone_size: NA; cdr3_aa: CSARDGVPGRETQYF; cdr3_nt: TGCAGTGCTAGAGATGGGGTACCGGGTCGGGAGACCCAGTACTTC
j_call: TRBJ1-3; v_call: TRBV7-2; d_call: NA; clone_size: few; cdr3_aa: CASSRPSSGNTIYF; cdr3_nt: TGTGCCAGCAGCCGGCCCTCTTCTGGAAACACCATATATTTT
j_call: TRBJ2-7; v_call: TRBV24-1; d_call: TRBD2; clone_size: many; cdr3_aa: CATSGGSKPYEQYF; cdr3_nt: TGTGCCACCAGTGGCGGGAGTAAGCCCTACGAGCAGTACTTC
j_call: TRBJ1-2; v_call: TRBV5-1; d_call: TRBD1; clone_size: many; cdr3_aa: CASSPGDREDGYTF; cdr3_nt: TGCGCCAGCAGCCCCGGGGACAGAGAAGATGGCTACACCTTC
j_call: TRBJ1-2; v_call: TRBV6-5; d_call: NA; clone_size: few; cdr3_aa: CASSYSAGRINYGYTF; cdr3_nt: TGTGCCAGCAGTTACTCGGCGGGGAGAATTAACTATGGCTACACCTTC